The 3 T cell receptor beta chains presented below share a single source sample, sequenced in a study of cytomegalovirus exposure and HLA in healthy donors. PCR primers comprised 60 Vbeta and 13 Jbeta primers. Sequencing used immunoSEQ multiplex PCR; TCRdb keeps in-frame clones, though not all of them. The sample gives about 170,000 clones, approximately 70% of which show up once; 7.1% is in the top ten. Material for sequencing was PBMCs. The receptors here all came from a man between 40 and 49 years old in good health and CMV-seropositive.

This chain connects TRBV7-2 to TRBJ2-1, with a possible D match to TRBD2 (7 bases). The CDR3 is 16 amino acids. Per the germline V gene, CDR1 is SGHTA and CDR2 is FQGNSA. Trimming removed 5 bases at V and 4 bases at J, with 18 bases between. CDR3 DNA: TGTGCCAGCAGCCCCTCGGTCGGGGGGCCTTACAATGAGCAGTTCTTC. It encodes CASSPSVGGPYNEQFF.

Regarding this clone: The same CDR3 is also encoded by other DNA sequences in this sample. This rearrangement joins TRBV11-2 to TRBJ1-1; 9 positions agree with TRBD1. CDR1 SGHAT and CDR2 FQNNGV come from the germline V gene. The CDR3 has 14 amino acids. V lost 5 bases, J lost 4 bases, and 5 bases stayed unmatched. This chain's CDR3 is CASSPGQGSTEAFF. CDR3 nucleotides: TGTGCCAGCAGCCCGGGACAGGGAAGCACTGAAGCTTTCTTT.

The V gene is TRBV4-1, the J gene TRBJ2-3; the D gene is possibly TRBD1 (6 bases). CDR1 MGHRA and CDR2 YSYEKL come from the germline V gene. Trimming took off 4 bases at V and 2 bases at J, with 13 bases between the two ends. This CDR3 has 15 amino acids. CDR3: CASSRTESFTDTQYF. The CDR3 DNA sequence: TGCGCCAGCAGCCGGACAGAGAGTTTCACAGATACGCAGTATTTT.